One sample yielded the 5 T cell receptor beta chains listed below, sequenced in a study of Tregs in tolerant kidney transplant recipients. Recipients received nonmyeloablative bone marrow transplants from related graft donors, with transient mixed chimerism. Measured with immunoSEQ multiplex PCR; TCRdb has only the in-frame clones, and not every one. The table has over 70,000 clones, about 91% seen once. Sequenced material: CD4+ T cells from blood (PBMCs), taken 24 months after the transplant. The receptors shown here come from a human patient who received a combined kidney and bone marrow transplant. Some T cells could come from the graft donor.

This rearrangement joins TRBV5-1 to TRBJ2-1; tentatively, D is TRBD1 (7 bases). The CDR3 runs to 15 residues. Germline CDR1 SGHRS, CDR2 YFSETQ. Trimming stripped 0 bases from V and 8 bases from J, with 15 bases between. In nucleotides, the CDR3 is TGCGCCAGCAGCTTGGCCCAGGGGGGCATCTATGAGCAGTTCTTC. It yields the protein CASSLAQGGIYEQFF.

V and J are TRBV9 and TRBJ2-1; D not certain. This CDR3 is built from 13 residues. V shed 2 bases and J shed 9 bases, with 12 bases lying between them. Germline CDR1 and CDR2: SGDLS and YYNGEE. CDR3 bases: TGTGCCAGCAGCGTGACGACACCCGGTGAGCAGTTCTTC. Protein: CASSVTTPGEQFF.

This clone was found once. The chain has TRBV19 and TRBJ1-5; weak D call: TRBD1 (6 bases). The ends were cut back, 7 bases at V and 0 bases at J, with 16 bases in the middle. Germline assignment: CDR1 LNHDA and CDR2 SQIVND (reference sequence). This CDR3 has 16 amino acids. The chain's CDR3 is CASMKETGVSNQPQHF. CDR3 DNA: TGTGCCAGTATGAAGGAGACAGGCGTTAGCAATCAGCCCCAGCATTTT.

The chain joins TRBV15 to TRBJ1-5, with D unclear. V lost 0 bases, J lost 4 bases, and 7 bases lay in between. The CDR3 extends over 14 amino acids. Germline CDR1 and CDR2: LNHNV and YYDKDF (reference sequence). CDR3 nucleotide sequence: TGTGCCACCAGCAGAGATCTTGTGAATCAGCCCCAGCATTTT. Translating it yields CATSRDLVNQPQHF.

The genes are TRBV5-1 and TRBJ2-3, with D possibly matching TRBD2 (5 bases). Germline V CDR1 and CDR2: SGHRS, YFSETQ. Trimming cost V 10 bases and J 2 bases, with 17 bases left between them. The CDR3 runs to 14 residues. The CDR3 coding sequence is TGCGCCTCCTCCAGAGCGGCCACCACAGATACGCAGTATTTT. Protein sequence: CASSRAATTDTQYF.